These T cell receptor beta chains were read from a single sample in a study of blood T cells in healthy people across ages. TCRdb re-called the 5' RACE reads through MiXCR, storing one row per CDR3 protein. The data hold roughly 2 million distinct CDR3 sequences, with around 50% observed a single time. Sample: blood. Receptors were obtained from a woman aged 35 to 49 in good health. CDR3s include the opening cysteine and the closing phenylalanine or tryptophan. Each record gives: V gene, clone size, J gene, D gene, CDR3 DNA, CDR3 protein. The D gene is left open where the match is weak. The listing skips clone size in some rows; elsewhere it reads once, few, many or a size class.

V gene: TRBV5-1
clone size: few
J gene: TRBJ2-3
D gene: -
CDR3 DNA: TGCGCCAGCAGCCCGAGCCCCAGGACAGATACGCAGTATTTT
CDR3 protein: CASSPSPRTDTQYF

V gene: TRBV7-7
clone size: -
J gene: TRBJ2-5
D gene: -
CDR3 DNA: TGTGCTAGCAGCTTAGGTCGGGGTGGGCGAGAGACCCAGTACTTC
CDR3 protein: CASSLGRGGRETQYF

V gene: TRBV19
clone size: -
J gene: TRBJ2-7
D gene: -
CDR3 DNA: TGTGCCAGTAGTATCAGGGCAGCGACAACCTACGAGCAGTACTTC
CDR3 protein: CASSIRAATTYEQYF

V gene: TRBV12-3/TRBV12-4
clone size: -
J gene: TRBJ1-6
D gene: -
CDR3 DNA: TGTGCCAGCAGTTTAGGGGGCGTTGGGTCACCCCTCCACTTT
CDR3 protein: CASSLGGVGSPLHF

V gene: TRBV3-1
clone size: -
J gene: TRBJ2-3
D gene: TRBD2
CDR3 DNA: TGTGCCAGCAGCCAGAGGAAGCGGGGGGGCACAGATACGCAGTATTTT
CDR3 protein: CASSQRKRGGTDTQYF

V gene: TRBV7-8
clone size: -
J gene: TRBJ2-3
D gene: TRBD1
CDR3 DNA: TGTGCCAGCAGCTCCCAAGCCATCACGGGACAGGGATCAGATACGCAGTATTTT
CDR3 protein: CASSSQAITGQGSDTQYF

V gene: TRBV12-5
clone size: few
J gene: TRBJ1-2
D gene: -
CDR3 DNA: TGTGCTAGCGAGGTGGACTATGGCTACACCTTC
CDR3 protein: CASEVDYGYTF

V gene: TRBV7-2
clone size: few
J gene: TRBJ2-5
D gene: TRBD1
CDR3 DNA: TGTGCCAGCAGCTTGGCCCGCTGGCAGGGGGAACAAGAGACCCAGTACTTC
CDR3 protein: CASSLARWQGEQETQYF

V gene: TRBV20-1
clone size: few
J gene: TRBJ1-6
D gene: TRBD1
CDR3 DNA: TGCAGTGCTAGAGGCGTTTGGGACAGCTCCTATAATTCACCCCTCCACTTT
CDR3 protein: CSARGVWDSSYNSPLHF

V gene: TRBV6-4
clone size: -
J gene: TRBJ2-5
D gene: TRBD2
CDR3 DNA: TGTGCCAGCAGTGATCAGCGGGGGGAGACCCAGTACTTC
CDR3 protein: CASSDQRGETQYF

V gene: TRBV20-1
clone size: few
J gene: TRBJ2-3
D gene: TRBD1
CDR3 DNA: TGCAGTGCACGTCCTTCCGGGACAGGCACTAGCACAGATACGCAGTATTTT
CDR3 protein: CSARPSGTGTSTDTQYF

V gene: TRBV10-2
clone size: -
J gene: TRBJ1-2
D gene: -
CDR3 DNA: TGCGCCAGCACCGGGACCTGGGGGAACTATGGCTACACCTTC
CDR3 protein: CASTGTWGNYGYTF

V gene: TRBV28
clone size: -
J gene: TRBJ2-3
D gene: -
CDR3 DNA: TGTGCCAGCAGACCTCACCCGTCAGATACGCAGTATTTT
CDR3 protein: CASRPHPSDTQYF

V gene: TRBV14
clone size: few
J gene: TRBJ2-5
D gene: -
CDR3 DNA: TGTGCCAGCAGCCAGGGATTCGAGGGGGTGGAGACCCAGTACTTC
CDR3 protein: CASSQGFEGVETQYF

V gene: TRBV7-8
clone size: -
J gene: TRBJ1-4
D gene: TRBD1
CDR3 DNA: TGTGCCAGCAGCTTAGTTAGGGGGCCAACTAATGAAAAACTGTTTTTT
CDR3 protein: CASSLVRGPTNEKLFF

V gene: TRBV5-1
clone size: -
J gene: TRBJ2-1
D gene: -
CDR3 DNA: TGCGCCAGCATGCACCCTTCCTACAATGAGCAGTTCTTC
CDR3 protein: CASMHPSYNEQFF

V gene: TRBV4-1
clone size: few
J gene: TRBJ2-7
D gene: -
CDR3 DNA: TGCGCCAGCAGCCGAGAAGACAGGTATCTTCAGTACTTC
CDR3 protein: CASSREDRYLQYF

V gene: TRBV6-2/TRBV6-3
clone size: -
J gene: TRBJ1-1
D gene: -
CDR3 DNA: TGTGCCAGCAGTTACACAGGGAGCGGAGGCACTGAAGCTTTCTTT
CDR3 protein: CASSYTGSGGTEAFF

V gene: TRBV6-5
clone size: few
J gene: TRBJ2-5
D gene: TRBD1
CDR3 DNA: TGTGCCAGCAGGGGGGCAGGGGGTATGGAGACCCAGTACTTC
CDR3 protein: CASRGAGGMETQYF

V gene: TRBV5-1
clone size: -
J gene: TRBJ1-2
D gene: -
CDR3 DNA: TGCGCCAGCAGCTCGATGAGGGGCGAGGAGCCTAACTATGGCTACACCTTC
CDR3 protein: CASSSMRGEEPNYGYTF

V gene: TRBV12-3/TRBV12-4
clone size: -
J gene: TRBJ1-5
D gene: -
CDR3 DNA: TGTGCCAGCAGCCTACGCAATTCCCCGGATCAGCCCCAGCATTTT
CDR3 protein: CASSLRNSPDQPQHF

V gene: TRBV4-1
clone size: -
J gene: TRBJ2-1
D gene: TRBD1
CDR3 DNA: TGCGCTAGCAGCACGCCGGGACAGGGGATGTACAGCTCCTACAATGAGCAGTTCTTC
CDR3 protein: CASSTPGQGMYSSYNEQFF

V gene: TRBV12-3/TRBV12-4
clone size: many
J gene: TRBJ2-5
D gene: TRBD1
CDR3 DNA: TGTGCCAGCAGTTCATACGGGACAGGCTACCAAGAGACCCAGTACTTC
CDR3 protein: CASSSYGTGYQETQYF

V gene: TRBV20-1
clone size: -
J gene: TRBJ1-4
D gene: -
CDR3 DNA: TGCAGTGGCAGAGGCGGTTTTCAGGAAAAACTGTTTTTT
CDR3 protein: CSGRGGFQEKLFF

V gene: TRBV27
clone size: -
J gene: TRBJ2-7
D gene: -
CDR3 DNA: TGTGCCAGCAGTAACTCTCTCTTCTACGAGCAGTACTTC
CDR3 protein: CASSNSLFYEQYF

V gene: TRBV15
clone size: -
J gene: TRBJ1-2
D gene: -
CDR3 DNA: TGTGCCACCAGCAGGTCGGGGGGCGCCTATGGCTACACCTTC
CDR3 protein: CATSRSGGAYGYTF

V gene: TRBV5-1
clone size: few
J gene: TRBJ2-1
D gene: TRBD1
CDR3 DNA: TGCGCCAGCACGGGACAGGTGCTTCACAATGAGCAGTTCTTC
CDR3 protein: CASTGQVLHNEQFF

V gene: TRBV7-2
clone size: -
J gene: TRBJ2-4
D gene: TRBD1
CDR3 DNA: TGTGCCAGCAGCATAGGACAGGGGGCGATAGACATTCAGTACTTC
CDR3 protein: CASSIGQGAIDIQYF

V gene: TRBV6-2/TRBV6-3
clone size: few
J gene: TRBJ2-3
D gene: TRBD2
CDR3 DNA: TGTGCCAGCAGCCCTATGGTTTCCAGCGGGGGAAATACGCAGTATTTT
CDR3 protein: CASSPMVSSGGNTQYF